A single sample gave rise to the 3 T cell receptor beta chains below, sequenced in a study of T cells in Graves' hyperthyroidism and ophthalmopathy. Researchers took RNA transcripts and amplified the TCR beta CDR3 regions from them. In the first-round RT-PCR of the TCR CDR3, the HTBI primer set was used. In TCRdb, the multiplex PCR reads were re-called with MiXCR into one record per CDR3 protein. The data contain roughly 290,000 distinct CDR3 sequences, 10% to 15% of them singletons. The specimen sequenced was blood. The receptor set was obtained from a woman in her twenties or thirties with Graves' hyperthyroidism that later progressed to Graves' ophthalmopathy.

There are many counts of this clonotype. The chain joins TRBV29-1 to TRBJ2-7; D gene uncertain. The CDR3 is 12 residues long. Germline values: CDR1 SQVTM, CDR2 ANQGSEA. Trimming removed 7 bases at V and 0 bases at J, with 10 bases between. CDR3 DNA: TGCAGCGGGGCACAGACCTCCTACGAGCAGTACTTC. It is translated as CSGAQTSYEQYF.

This clonotype showed up just a few times. J is TRBJ2-2 and V is TRBV29-1, with a weak D call TRBD1 (5 bases). Looked up from germline, CDR1 is SQVTM and CDR2 is ANQGSEA. V shed 3 bases and J shed 6 bases, with 8 bases lying between them. The CDR3 consists of 12 residues. DNA of the CDR3: TGCAGCGTTGAGTTGGGGCCCGGGGAGCTGTTTTTT. This encodes CSVELGPGELFF.

This clonotype was seen repeatedly, ten times or more. The chain uses TRBV28 and TRBJ2-7; TRBD2 might be the D (6 bases). The CDR3 loop spans 14 amino acids. Germline V lookup: CDR1 MDHEN, CDR2 SYDVKM. V dropped 3 bases and J dropped 6 bases, with 15 bases sitting between them. CDR3 DNA: TGTGCCAGCAGTTTTTCGGGAGAGGGGTCCGAGCAGTACTTC. Protein sequence: CASSFSGEGSEQYF.